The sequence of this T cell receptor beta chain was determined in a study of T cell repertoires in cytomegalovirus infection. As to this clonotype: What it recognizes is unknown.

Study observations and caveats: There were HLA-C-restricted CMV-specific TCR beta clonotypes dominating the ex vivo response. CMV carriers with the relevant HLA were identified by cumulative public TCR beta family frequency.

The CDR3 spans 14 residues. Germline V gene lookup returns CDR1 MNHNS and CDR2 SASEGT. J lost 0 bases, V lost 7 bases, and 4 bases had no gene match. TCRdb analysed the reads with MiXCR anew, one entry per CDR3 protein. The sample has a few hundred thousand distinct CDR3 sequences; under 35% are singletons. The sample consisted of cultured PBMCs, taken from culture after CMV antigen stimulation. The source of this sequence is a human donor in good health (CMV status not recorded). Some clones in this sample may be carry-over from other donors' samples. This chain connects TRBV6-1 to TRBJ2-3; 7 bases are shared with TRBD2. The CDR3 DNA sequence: TGTGCCAGCATGGGGGGGGGTAGCACAGATACGCAGTATTTT. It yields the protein CASMGGGSTDTQYF.